Listed below are T cell receptor beta chains from one sample, sequenced in a study of Ad26.COV2.S vaccination and SARS-CoV-2 variants. Clones were read by immunoSEQ multiplex PCR, and TCRdb kept only the in-frame ones, dropping some. The sample holds roughly 460,000 clones, 89% seen once. The material was peripheral blood, obtained in a trial of Ad26.COV2.S vaccine versus placebo. The source of these receptors is a person aged 18-65 years who received the Ad26.COV2.S COVID-19 vaccine or a placebo. Both conserved end residues are part of each CDR3. D genes are given only for firm matches. Clone size, where shown, is once, few, many, or a class for clones that have expanded.

>TRBV20-1|TRBJ1-1|NA|NA
CSAITNTEAFF
TGCAGTGCAATCACGAACACTGAAGCTTTCTTT
>TRBV6-1|TRBJ2-7|NA|NA
CASSAYKGRSSYEQYF
TGTGCCAGCAGTGCTTATAAGGGACGGTCCTCCTACGAGCAGTACTTC
>TRBV3-1/TRBV3-2|TRBJ2-1|TRBD2|NA
CASSQEFGTSGDNEQFF
TGTGCCAGCAGCCAAGAGTTCGGGACTAGCGGCGACAATGAGCAGTTCTTC
>TRBV6-5|TRBJ2-7|TRBD1|once
CASSSPQGTGDYEQYF
TGTGCCAGCAGTTCCCCTCAGGGGACAGGGGACTACGAGCAGTACTTC
>TRBV5-1|TRBJ2-7|TRBD2|NA
CASSLLAGQVYEQYF
TGCGCCAGCAGCTTGTTAGCGGGGCAGGTCTACGAGCAGTACTTC
>TRBV3-1/TRBV3-2|TRBJ1-2|TRBD1|NA
CASSLNRDRDYGYTF
TGTGCCAGCAGCCTAAATAGGGACAGGGATTATGGCTACACCTTC
>TRBV10-2|TRBJ2-7|TRBD1|NA
CASSESQDRARQYF
TGCGCCAGCAGTGAATCACAGGACAGGGCCCGGCAGTACTTC
>TRBV5-1|TRBJ1-2|NA|once
CASSTGAGNGYTF
TGCGCCAGCAGCACGGGGGCAGGGAATGGCTACACCTTC
>TRBV28|TRBJ2-5|TRBD2|NA
CASSSLSPAGAKETQYF
TGTGCCAGCAGTTCTCTCTCCCCTGCGGGAGCTAAAGAGACCCAGTACTTC
>TRBV6-6|TRBJ2-7|NA|NA
CASSFTEDRTEQYF
TGTGCCAGCAGCTTCACCGAGGACAGAACCGAGCAGTACTTC
>TRBV5-6|TRBJ1-4|NA|NA
CASSSGDSLATNEKLFF
TGTGCCAGCAGCTCTGGGGACTCATTAGCAACTAATGAAAAACTGTTTTTT
>TRBV7-8|TRBJ2-2|TRBD1|NA
CASSPYPGTGRTGELFF
TGTGCCAGCAGTCCGTACCCCGGGACAGGGAGGACCGGGGAGCTGTTTTTT
>TRBV29-1|TRBJ2-3|TRBD1|NA
CSAVRDRGSDTQYF
TGCAGCGCAGTCCGGGACAGGGGTTCAGATACGCAGTATTTT
>TRBV25-1|TRBJ1-6|NA|once
CASSAQGRGNSPLHF
TGTGCCAGCAGTGCCCAGGGGAGGGGAAATTCACCCCTCCACTTT
>TRBV25-1|TRBJ1-4|NA|once
CASSDGNGGRWIF
TGTGCCAGCAGTGATGGTAACGGAGGACGTTGGATTTTT
>TRBV10-3|TRBJ1-6|TRBD1|NA
CAISRGDSPLHF
TGTGCCATCAGCAGGGGGGATTCACCCCTCCACTTT
>TRBV30|TRBJ1-2|TRBD1|NA
CAFSGTGADGYTF
TGTGCCTTCTCCGGGACAGGGGCGGATGGCTACACCTTC
>TRBV29-1|TRBJ1-1|TRBD1|NA
CSVEGTGHTEAFF
TGCAGCGTTGAAGGGACAGGGCACACTGAAGCTTTCTTT
>TRBV28|TRBJ1-1|NA|NA
CASTFPGKTLNTEAFF
TGTGCCAGCACCTTTCCCGGGAAAACGTTGAACACTGAAGCTTTCTTT
>TRBV27|TRBJ1-4|NA|NA
CASRGLGGPNEKLFF
TGTGCCAGCAGAGGGCTGGGGGGACCTAATGAAAAACTGTTTTTT
>TRBV5-1|TRBJ1-3|NA|NA
CASSLTGTSGNTIYF
TGCGCCAGCAGCTTGACAGGAACTTCTGGAAACACCATATATTTT
>TRBV9|TRBJ2-2|NA|NA
CASSVRGGNTGELFF
TGTGCCAGCAGCGTCCGGGGAGGGAACACCGGGGAGCTGTTTTTT
>TRBV3-1/TRBV3-2|TRBJ1-4|TRBD1|NA
CASSHADRAGKEKLFF
TGTGCCAGCAGCCATGCGGACAGGGCCGGGAAGGAAAAACTGTTTTTT
>TRBV5-8|TRBJ2-7|NA|NA
CASSRTVYEQYF
TGTGCCAGCAGCCGGACAGTTTACGAGCAGTACTTC
>TRBV5-1|TRBJ1-4|NA|NA
CASSLDPGPSEKLFF
TGCGCCAGCAGCTTGGATCCAGGGCCTAGTGAAAAACTGTTTTTT
>TRBV7-9|TRBJ2-1|TRBD2|NA
CASSSERGGRSEQFF
TGTGCCAGCAGCTCCGAGCGGGGGGGCCGGAGTGAGCAGTTCTTC
>TRBV19|TRBJ1-1|NA|NA
CASSVRNTEAFF
TGTGCCAGTAGTGTGCGGAACACTGAAGCTTTCTTT
>TRBV10-3|TRBJ1-6|NA|NA
CAISENRDSPLHF
TGTGCCATCAGTGAAAACCGCGATTCACCCCTCCACTTT
>TRBV9|TRBJ1-1|NA|NA
CASSVQGQNTEAFF
TGTGCCAGCAGCGTTCAGGGTCAGAACACTGAAGCTTTCTTT
>TRBV6-5|TRBJ1-1|TRBD1|NA
CASSPPTGRYTEAFF
TGTGCCAGCAGTCCTCCGACAGGGAGATACACTGAAGCTTTCTTT
>TRBV19|TRBJ1-1|NA|once
CASSMEVRVTEAFF
TGTGCCAGTAGTATGGAGGTTAGGGTCACTGAAGCTTTCTTT
>TRBV4-3|TRBJ2-1|NA|NA
CASSQDLLAPYNEQFF
TGCGCCAGCAGCCAAGATCTCCTAGCCCCCTACAATGAGCAGTTCTTC
>TRBV18|TRBJ2-5|NA|NA
CASSPGGQETQYF
TGTGCCAGCTCACCGGGAGGTCAAGAGACCCAGTACTTC
>TRBV2|TRBJ2-7|NA|NA
CASSERSTGGGGEQYF
TGTGCCAGCAGTGAAAGGTCGACGGGGGGCGGAGGGGAGCAGTACTTC
>TRBV18|TRBJ2-7|NA|once
CASSPTRGSYEQYF
TGTGCCAGCTCACCGACCCGGGGATCCTACGAGCAGTACTTC
>TRBV7-9|TRBJ2-1|TRBD2|NA
CASSLVGGGANNEQFF
TGTGCCAGCAGCTTAGTGGGCGGGGGGGCTAACAATGAGCAGTTCTTC
>TRBV15|TRBJ2-1|TRBD2|once
CATSRDSAGDEQFF
TGTGCCACCAGCAGAGATTCGGCGGGAGATGAGCAGTTCTTC
>TRBV7-2|TRBJ1-4|NA|NA
CASSFGPQYGAEKLFF
TGTGCCAGCAGCTTCGGTCCACAATATGGGGCGGAAAAACTGTTTTTT
>TRBV15|TRBJ1-5|NA|NA
CATSREDDQPQHF
TGTGCCACCAGCAGGGAAGATGATCAGCCCCAGCATTTT
>TRBV3-1/TRBV3-2|TRBJ2-2|NA|NA
CASSQVGGPTGELFF
TGTGCCAGCAGCCAAGTCGGGGGCCCCACCGGGGAGCTGTTTTTT
>TRBV24-1|TRBJ2-2|TRBD2|NA
CATRTGLADNTGELFF
TGTGCCACCAGGACCGGACTAGCGGACAACACCGGGGAGCTGTTTTTT
>TRBV19|TRBJ1-5|NA|NA
CASSMAGFNQPQHF
TGTGCCAGTAGTATGGCAGGATTTAATCAGCCCCAGCATTTT
>TRBV28|TRBJ2-7|NA|NA
CASAIPGQHEQYF
TGTGCCAGCGCGATACCGGGACAACACGAGCAGTACTTC
>TRBV12-3/TRBV12-4|TRBJ2-7|TRBD2|NA
CASSQSGTYEQYF
TGTGCCAGCAGCCAGAGCGGGACCTACGAGCAGTACTTC
>TRBV7-9|TRBJ2-7|NA|NA
CASSNSIRAGEQYF
TGTGCCAGCAGCAATAGCATCAGGGCCGGCGAGCAGTACTTC
>TRBV4-2|TRBJ2-5|NA|NA
CASSQGGTALQETQYF
TGTGCCAGCAGCCAAGGCGGAACTGCCCTCCAAGAGACCCAGTACTTC
>TRBV7-2|TRBJ1-2|NA|NA
CASSPQRGSSYGYTF
TGTGCCAGCAGCCCCCAGCGGGGTTCCTCCTATGGCTACACCTTC